This is a list of T cell receptor beta chains from one sample in a study of blood T cell repertoires in COVID-19. Clones were read by immunoSEQ multiplex PCR, and TCRdb kept only the in-frame ones, dropping some. The sample has 150,000 to 200,000 clones, roughly 90% seen once. Sequenced input: peripheral blood. Every receptor here comes from a man aged 55 to 70 with active or convalescent COVID-19. The CDR3 runs from the conserved cysteine through the conserved F or W. The D gene is left open where the match is weak. Rows may omit the clone size; those that give it use once, few, many or a size class.

TGTGCCAGCAGTCGGACTAGCGTTAACACCGGGGAGCTGTTTTTT CASSRTSVNTGELFF . TRBJ2-2 TRBD2 TRBV6-2/TRBV6-3
TGTGCCACCAGTGATTTACGGACAGGGATAGGGAGGAACACTGAAGCTTTCTTT CATSDLRTGIGRNTEAFF . TRBJ1-1 TRBD1 TRBV24-1
TGTGCCAGCAGCCAACCAGGGATAACTAATGAAAAACTGTTTTTT CASSQPGITNEKLFF few TRBJ1-4 . TRBV5-6
TGCGCCAGCAGCCCGAAGAGAATCGGACAGGGAGTCTACGAGCAGTACTTC CASSPKRIGQGVYEQYF . TRBJ2-7 TRBD1 TRBV5-1
TGTGCCAGCAGTTCCCAAGTTCAGGGAGGGTCACCCCTCCACTTT CASSSQVQGGSPLHF . TRBJ1-6 . TRBV6-6
TGTGCCACCGACAGGGGGAGTGACACTGAAGCTTTCTTT CATDRGSDTEAFF . TRBJ1-1 TRBD1 TRBV12-3/TRBV12-4
TGTGCCAGCAGTTACCTGCAGGGGCGGAATGAAAAACTGTTTTTT CASSYLQGRNEKLFF once TRBJ1-4 . TRBV6-5
TGTGCCAGCAGCTTAGGACCCTATAGCGGGGGGAACACCGGGGAGCTGTTTTTT CASSLGPYSGGNTGELFF . TRBJ2-2 TRBD2 TRBV11-2
TGTGCCACCAGTGATTCGGGTCCGGCCGGGGAGCTGTTTTTT CATSDSGPAGELFF once TRBJ2-2 . TRBV24-1
TGTGCCAGCAGCCGAACCCGAGGGGGCTCCTATAATTCACCCCTCCACTTT CASSRTRGGSYNSPLHF . TRBJ1-6 . TRBV3-1/TRBV3-2
TGTGCCAGCTCACCCGGACTAGCAAGCACAGATACGCAGTATTTT CASSPGLASTDTQYF . TRBJ2-3 TRBD2 TRBV18
TGTGCCAGCTCACCCGTCCCGACAGGGCGGAATTCACCCCTCCACTTT CASSPVPTGRNSPLHF . TRBJ1-6 TRBD1 TRBV18
TGTGTCAGAGCTCTGGGGGGTAGCGGGGTTACGGGAGAGCAGTACTTC CVRALGGSGVTGEQYF . TRBJ2-7 . TRBV7-5
TGTGCCAGCAGCCAAGGCAGGACAGGGGAAGAGACCCAGTACTTC CASSQGRTGEETQYF . TRBJ2-5 TRBD1 TRBV4-2
TGCGCCAGCAGCCAAGATAACCCCCAGGGGGCGGGGGGCAATCAGCCCCAGCATTTT CASSQDNPQGAGGNQPQHF . TRBJ1-5 TRBD1 TRBV4-1
TGTGCCAGTAGGCAGGGGCAGTATAGCAATCAGCCCCAGCATTTT CASRQGQYSNQPQHF . TRBJ1-5 . TRBV19
TGTGCCAGCAGCCAAGTATTAGGACAGGGGAGTTATGGCTACACCTTC CASSQVLGQGSYGYTF . TRBJ1-2 TRBD1 TRBV3-1/TRBV3-2
TGTGCCAGCAGTTCAGGGCGGGGGACGGAACCCTACACCTTC CASSSGRGTEPYTF once TRBJ1-2 . TRBV28
TGTGCCAGCAGCTTGCTGCAGAACCCTGAAGCTTTCTTT CASSLLQNPEAFF . TRBJ1-1 . TRBV5-4
TGTGCCAGCAGGGACAGTGGAAACACCATATATTTT CASRDSGNTIYF . TRBJ1-3 . TRBV6-5
TGTGCCAGCAGCGACCGGGACTACTACAATGAGCAGTTCTTC CASSDRDYYNEQFF . TRBJ2-1 TRBD2 TRBV7-9
TGTGCCAGTCCGGGACAGGGGGATACTGAAGCTTTCTTT CASPGQGDTEAFF . TRBJ1-1 TRBD1 TRBV6-5
TGTGCCAGCAGTCAAAGCCGGACACCCAGTTCACCCCTCCACTTT CASSQSRTPSSPLHF . TRBJ1-6 . TRBV7-6
TGCGCCAGCAGTTCCTCCGCCTACGAGCAGTACTTC CASSSSAYEQYF once TRBJ2-7 . TRBV5-1
TGTGCCAGCAGTGAAGAAGTTAGGAGGGCTACTGAAGCTTTCTTT CASSEEVRRATEAFF . TRBJ1-1 . TRBV6-1
TGTGCCAGCAGCAGTAACAGGGGTTCGGGAAACACCATATATTTT CASSSNRGSGNTIYF . TRBJ1-3 TRBD1 TRBV5-4
TGTGCCAGCAGCTTGGAAGGGAGCGGGAGGAGAGGGACCCAGTACTTC CASSLEGSGRRGTQYF few TRBJ2-5 TRBD2 TRBV5-4
TGTGCCAGCAGACCTAACACCCGCGGTAACACTGAAGCTTTCTTT CASRPNTRGNTEAFF . TRBJ1-1 . TRBV2
TGTGCCAGTAGTTTCAGGAGAGGGGGCGCGGATCAGCCCCAGCATTTT CASSFRRGGADQPQHF few TRBJ1-5 TRBD1 TRBV19
TGTGCCAGCAGTTATTACGGGACAGGGGTCACTGAAGCTTTCTTT CASSYYGTGVTEAFF . TRBJ1-1 TRBD1 TRBV6-5
TGCGCCAGCAGCCCCCTCAGACAGGGAATGGGTGAAGCTTTCTTT CASSPLRQGMGEAFF . TRBJ1-1 TRBD1 TRBV5-1
TGTGCCAGCAGCGTAGCTACTAGCGGAAAGGGTGAGCAGTTCTTC CASSVATSGKGEQFF . TRBJ2-1 TRBD2 TRBV9
TGTGCCTGGAGTGTAGGGGCGGGAGGGTACTACGAGCAGTACTTC CAWSVGAGGYYEQYF . TRBJ2-7 TRBD2 TRBV30
TGTGCCAGCAGTTGGGTGGCAGGGGGTAACTATGGCTACACCTTC CASSWVAGGNYGYTF . TRBJ1-2 TRBD1 TRBV6-5
TGTGCCAGCAGTGAGGCAGGGTCTCCGAACACTGAAGCTTTCTTT CASSEAGSPNTEAFF . TRBJ1-1 . TRBV2
TGCGCCAGCAGCGACGGGACAGGGAAGGACACTGAAGCTTTCTTT CASSDGTGKDTEAFF . TRBJ1-1 TRBD1 TRBV5-1
TGTGCCAGCAGTGTTCCAGGGGGCTCTGGAAACACCATATATTTT CASSVPGGSGNTIYF . TRBJ1-3 TRBD1 TRBV25-1
TGTGCCAGCAGTTTGTTGGACAGGGACAATGAGCAGTTCTTC CASSLLDRDNEQFF once TRBJ2-1 TRBD1 TRBV28
TGTGCCAGCAGCCTCATACAGGGGGGTAGAACTGAAGCTTTCTTT CASSLIQGGRTEAFF . TRBJ1-1 TRBD1 TRBV7-2
TGTGCCAGCAGCCCACTGGAGGTCGGAATTAATTCACCCCTCCACTTT CASSPLEVGINSPLHF . TRBJ1-6 . TRBV7-2
TGCAGCGCCGGACAGGGGGGAGTTGGGTGGGAGCAGTACTTC CSAGQGGVGWEQYF once TRBJ2-7 TRBD1 TRBV29-1
TGTGCCAGCAGTTCTAAAACGACAGGGCCAAACATTCAGTACTTC CASSSKTTGPNIQYF . TRBJ2-4 TRBD1 TRBV6-5